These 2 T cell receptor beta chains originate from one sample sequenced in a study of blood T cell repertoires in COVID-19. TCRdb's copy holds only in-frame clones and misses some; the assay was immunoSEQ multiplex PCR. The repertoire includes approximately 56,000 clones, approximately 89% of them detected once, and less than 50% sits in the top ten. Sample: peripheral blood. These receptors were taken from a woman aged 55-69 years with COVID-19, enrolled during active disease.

CDR3 in DNA: TGTGCCAGCAGTGATCGGAAGGGGTTCACCGGGGAGCTGTTTTTT. It translates to CASSDRKGFTGELFF. The rearrangement links TRBV25-1 to TRBJ2-2; possibly TRBD1 for D (5 bases). Trimming took off 3 bases at V and 4 bases at J, with 12 bases between the two ends. The CDR3 runs to 15 residues. CDR1 MGHDK and CDR2 SYGVNS come from the germline V gene.

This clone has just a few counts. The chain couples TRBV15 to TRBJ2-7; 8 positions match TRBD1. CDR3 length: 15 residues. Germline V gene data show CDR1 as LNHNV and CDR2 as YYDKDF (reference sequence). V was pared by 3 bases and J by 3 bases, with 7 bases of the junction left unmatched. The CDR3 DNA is TGTGCCACCAGCAGCTCTATCGGACAGGGCTACGAGCAGTACTTC. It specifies CATSSSIGQGYEQYF.